Each of the 17 T cell receptor beta chains below was sequenced from the same sample in a study of T-cell memory formation after mild COVID-19. TCRdb recomputed calls from the 5' RACE reads with MiXCR, one row per CDR3 protein. Here the sample spans 470,000 or so distinct CDR3 sequences, roughly 25% being singletons. The sequencing input was PBMCs or a T cell subset sorted from them (not recorded which). These receptors all stem from an adult woman who had mild COVID-19 (a few samples of this study predate the infection). Cell type and time point are not known.

This clonotype turned up a few times. The rearrangement uses TRBV7-9 and TRBJ2-7, with TRBD1 matching 8 bases. The germline V gene has CDR1 SEHNR and CDR2 FQNEAQ (reference sequence). There are 14 residues in the CDR3. V was clipped by 5 bases and J by 3 bases; unmatched bases: 6. This chain's CDR3 is CASSQTGTGYEQYF. CDR3 in DNA: TGTGCCAGCAGCCAAACCGGGACAGGCTACGAGCAGTACTTC.

The chain carries TRBV6-6 and TRBJ1-1; D perhaps matches TRBD1 (6 bases). V lost 8 bases to trimming and J lost 6 bases, with 16 bases between them. CDR1 MNHNY and CDR2 SVGAGI come from the germline V gene (reference sequence). This CDR3 has 13 amino acids. The CDR3 bases are TGTGCCAGCTCAGGAGGGGGAACGGCTGAAGCTTTCTTT. It encodes CASSGGGTAEAFF.

This chain joins TRBV6-6 and TRBJ1-2; 7 nucleotides line up with TRBD1. Germline V lookup: CDR1 MNHNY, CDR2 SVGAGI (reference sequence). Germline trimming cut 2 bases from V and 8 bases from J; bases unmatched to any gene: 14. The CDR3 spans 16 residues. CDR3 sequence: CASSYQKLTGERGYTF. The CDR3 DNA is TGTGCCAGCAGTTACCAAAAACTTACAGGGGAGAGGGGCTACACCTTC.

This clonotype came up a few times. The chain is built from TRBV6-2 or TRBV6-3 and TRBJ2-2; 8 nucleotides line up with TRBD2. CDR3 size: 11 residues. Looked up from germline, CDR1 is MNHEY and CDR2 is SVGEGT. The junction had 8 bases not matched to a gene; V was cut back by 8 bases and J by 15 bases. The CDR3 DNA reads as TGTGCCAGCCACGGGACTAGTTTAATGTTTTTT. Translation gives CASHGTSLMFF.

The chain couples TRBV11-2 to TRBJ2-3, with TRBD2 matching 11 bases. Germline lookup yields CDR1 SGHAT and CDR2 FQNNGV. Unmatched junction bases numbered 12, after V lost 5 bases and J lost 2 bases. CDR3 length: 18 residues. CDR3 loop: CASSHKPGLAVNTDTQYF. The CDR3 nucleotides are TGTGCCAGCAGCCACAAACCGGGACTAGCGGTTAACACAGATACGCAGTATTTT.

The chain has TRBV7-8 and TRBJ2-2; a weak D match, TRBD2 (6 bases). Germline values: CDR1 SGHVS, CDR2 FQNEAQ. The CDR3 sequence is 14 residues long. With 5 bases removed from V and 13 bases from J, the gap between germline ends came to 20 bases. For the CDR3, the DNA is TGTGCCAGCAGCCTGGCACGGGTGCGGGACCGGCTGTTTTTT. Residues: CASSLARVRDRLFF.

The chain recombines TRBV25-1 with TRBJ2-1; D could derive from TRBD1 or TRBD2 (6 bases each). The germline CDR1 and CDR2 sequences are MGHDK and SYGVNS. The V and J ends lost 5 bases and 1 base respectively, with 12 bases between them. This CDR3 is 15 amino acids long. The CDR3 nucleotides read TGTGCCAGCAGTTCGGGGGCAAGGTCCTACAATGAGCAGTTCTTC. Its protein product is CASSSGARSYNEQFF.

This clonotype was counted between two and nine times. CDR3 in DNA: TGTGCCACCAGTGATCATTCGACAGGGGGAAATGGCTACACCTTC. Its translation: CATSDHSTGGNGYTF. This chain connects TRBV24-1 to TRBJ1-2; 9 nucleotides match TRBD1. J gave up 6 bases and V 3 bases, and 7 bases lay outside the gene matches. Germline V gene lookup returns CDR1 KGHDR and CDR2 SFDVKD. This CDR3 spans 15 amino acids.

This chain connects TRBV12-3 or TRBV12-4 to TRBJ1-2; D might be TRBD1 (6 bases). Trimming removed 10 bases from V and 0 bases from J, with 12 bases in between. The CDR3 sequence is 13 residues long. The CDR3 DNA reads TGTGCCATCCAGGGGCCGGCTAACTATGGCTACACCTTC. Its protein product is CAIQGPANYGYTF.

The J gene is TRBJ2-3, the V gene TRBV7-3; 13 bases fit TRBD2. The CDR3 has 16 residues. The germline V gene encodes CDR1 SGHTA and CDR2 FQGTGA. After removal of 5 bases from V and 7 bases from J, the junction contained 9 bases not matched to a gene. The CDR3 here is CASSPGLAGAGNTQYF. In DNA form, the CDR3 reads TGTGCCAGCAGCCCCGGACTAGCGGGGGCCGGAAATACGCAGTATTTT.

In its sample, this clonotype was seen many times. The rearrangement joins TRBV7-2 to TRBJ2-2; a weak D match, TRBD2 (5 bases). CDR1 is SGHTA and CDR2 is FQGNSA in the germline V gene. Trimming removed 5 bases from V and 3 bases from J, with 19 bases in between. This CDR3 has 17 amino acids. CDR3 residues: CASSPVGNTRYTGELFF. CDR3 coding DNA: TGTGCCAGCAGCCCAGTGGGTAACACTAGATACACCGGGGAGCTGTTTTTT.

Many counts were recorded for this clonotype. V is TRBV7-3 and J is TRBJ2-3, with no clear D. The CDR3 extends over 13 amino acids. The germline gives CDR1 SGHTA, CDR2 FQGTGA. Trimming left V 4 bases short and J 0 bases short, with 5 bases between. CDR3 nucleotides: TGTGCCAGCAGCTCGGACAGCACAGATACGCAGTATTTT. It codes for CASSSDSTDTQYF. Full variable domain (rest looked up from reference TRBV7-3 and TRBJ2-3): GAGVSQTPSNKVTEKGKYVELRCDPISGHTALYWYRQSLGQGPEFLIYFQGTGAADDSGLPNDRFFAVRPEGSVSTLKIQRTERGDSAVYLCASSSDSTDTQYFGPGTRLTVL.

This clonotype turned up a few times. The chain has TRBV5-1 and TRBJ1-1; TRBD1 is a possible D gene (5 bases). The CDR3 has 15 residues. Germline CDR1 SGHRS, CDR2 YFSETQ. The V end lost 4 bases, the J end lost 1 base, and 14 bases lay between the germline ends. The CDR3 loop is CASSGGVAKNTEAFF. The CDR3 nucleotides are TGCGCCAGCAGCGGGGGGGTAGCCAAGAACACTGAAGCTTTCTTT.

The chain has TRBV6-4 and TRBJ1-5; TRBD1 is a possible D gene (6 bases). CDR3 length: 13 amino acids. V lost 5 bases and J 5 bases, leaving 10 bases between the germline ends. Germline V gene sequence: CDR1 MRHNA, CDR2 SNTAGT. The CDR3 nucleotides read TGTGCCAGCAGTTCCCACAGGGATCAGCCCCAGCATTTT. This sequence encodes CASSSHRDQPQHF.

The V call is TRBV19, the J call TRBJ1-5; TRBD1 might be the D (5 bases). Trimming left V 3 bases short and J 5 bases short, with 8 bases between. Germline loops: CDR1 LNHDA, CDR2 SQIVND (reference sequence). The CDR3 covers 13 residues. In nucleotides, the CDR3 is TGTGCCAGTAGTATCGGAGGGGATCAGCCCCAGCATTTT. Translation: CASSIGGDQPQHF.

This clonotype appeared many times. The chain recombines TRBV29-1 with TRBJ2-3, with 9 nucleotides matching TRBD2. The V gene's germline CDR1 is SQVTM and CDR2 ANQGSEA. The CDR3 has 13 amino acids. J gave up 4 bases and V 6 bases, and 5 bases lay outside the gene matches. The CDR3 loop reads CSVSGGQADTQYF. CDR3 in DNA: TGCAGCGTCAGCGGGGGGCAGGCAGATACGCAGTATTTT.

This clonotype was recorded a few times. The CDR3 protein is CASSLALALTGELFF. CDR3 nucleotides: TGCGCCAGCAGCTTAGCGCTAGCGCTCACCGGGGAGCTGTTTTTT. The chain recombines TRBV5-1 with TRBJ2-2; TRBD2 might be the D (6 bases). This CDR3 has 15 residues. With 2 bases removed from V and 4 bases from J, the gap between germline ends came to 12 bases. Germline V CDR1 and CDR2: SGHRS, YFSETQ.